This T cell receptor (beta chain) was sequenced for a study of PD-1 blockade in classical Hodgkin lymphoma. The protocol was immunoSEQ multiplex PCR, while the TCRdb copy is restricted to in-frame clones and leaves out a portion. This table holds over 45,000 clones, 73% found once. CDR3 size: 13 residues. The V gene's germline CDR1 is SGHDN and CDR2 FVKESK. The V end was cut by 4 bases, the J end by 7 bases, with 13 bases between. Study observations and caveats: CD4+ TCR diversity, unlike CD8+, climbed significantly by C4D1. Baseline diversity in complete responders resembled that of newly diagnosed patients. Nivolumab initiation under 1 year post-ASCT meant exclusion.

On this clone: Its antigen is currently unknown.

Every patient was affected by relapse after autologous stem cell transplantation, while exposure to brentuximab vedotin was not uniform. Best overall response was complete response, partial response or progressive disease in these relapsed/refractory classical Hodgkin lymphoma patients. This sequence originates from a human donor with classical Hodgkin lymphoma. The sample was peripheral blood mononuclear cells (PBMCs), taken before the second cycle of nivolumab. J is TRBJ2-5 and V is TRBV14; D perhaps matches TRBD2 (5 bases). The CDR3 bases are TGTGCCAGCAGCCCGGGATCTCAAATGACCCAGTACTTC. Translation gives CASSPGSQMTQYF. The variable domain in full, completed from reference TRBV14 and TRBJ2-5, reads EAGVTQFPSHSVIEKGQTVTLRCDPISGHDNLYWYRRVMGKEIKFLLHFVKESKQDESGMPNNRFLAERTGGTYSTLKVQPAELEDSGVYFCASSPGSQMTQYFGPGTRLLVL.